The entry that follows covers one T cell receptor beta chain sequence. Its antigen remains unknown. The data were obtained in a study of blood T cells in healthy people across ages. Overall study results and limits: A conclusive naive versus antigen-experienced comparison was prevented by the unsorted PBMCs.

This CDR3 spans 18 amino acids. Germline V gene lookup returns CDR1 LNHDA and CDR2 SQIVND (reference sequence). Trimming removed 4 bases from V and 4 bases from J, with 25 bases in between. The second PCR ran roughly 7 to 12 cycles with a sample-barcoded 5' primer and J-beta primers. A template-switch adaptor with 12 random nucleotides tagged each cDNA molecule. TCRdb recomputed calls from the 5' RACE reads with MiXCR, one row per CDR3 protein. The repertoire has approximately 800,000 distinct CDR3 sequences, roughly 56% of them found once; the top ten carry more than 25%. The individuals who served as donors were healthy Caucasians living in Russia, aged roughly 6 to 90.

The source is a man in his forties in good health. The chain has TRBV19 and TRBJ1-1; no clear D. The sequenced sample was blood. The DNA for the CDR3 is TGTGCCAGTAGTACCCTCATCGGACCGACGGGGAGTCTCACTGAAGCTTTCTTT. This sequence encodes CASSTLIGPTGSLTEAFF.